The 23 T cell receptor beta chains presented below share a single source sample, sequenced in a study of T cell responses to AZD1222 COVID-19 vaccine. Only in-frame clones appear in the TCRdb table, and some are missing; sequencing was by immunoSEQ multiplex PCR. The table lists under 110,000 clones, 90% of them singletons. The input for sequencing was peripheral blood, taken 28 days after the second AZD1222 dose. The receptors derive from an adult who received the AZD1222 COVID-19 vaccine.

The chain has TRBV27 and TRBJ1-2, with a tentative D call TRBD1 (5 bases). Per the germline V gene, CDR1 is MNHEY and CDR2 is SMNVEV (reference sequence). This CDR3 has 14 amino acids. With 6 bases removed from V and 2 bases from J, the gap between germline ends came to 13 bases. Written as DNA, the CDR3 is TGTGCCAGCAGGGAGCTGGGGGACAACTATGGCTACACCTTC. This translates into CASRELGDNYGYTF.

The chain carries TRBV7-2 and TRBJ2-7; tentatively, D is TRBD2 (7 bases). V was cut by 1 base and J by 7 bases, with 17 bases left in between. The CDR3 runs 15 residues. CDR1 is SGHTA and CDR2 is FQGNSA in the germline V gene. The CDR3 loop reads CASSLELGGAREQYF. The CDR3, as DNA: TGTGCCAGCAGCTTAGAATTGGGGGGGGCGAGGGAGCAGTACTTC.

J is TRBJ2-5 and V is TRBV3-1 (or the pseudogene TRBV3-2); TRBD2 matches 8 bases. The trim removed 0 bases at V and 4 bases at J, leaving 13 bases unmatched. The CDR3 has 18 residues. Per the germline V gene, CDR1 is LGHDT and CDR2 is YNNKEL (reference sequence). The CDR3 region is CASSQEVLGRGERETQYF. The CDR3 DNA sequence: TGTGCCAGCAGCCAAGAGGTTCTCGGGCGGGGGGAACGAGAGACCCAGTACTTC.

For this clone: One end of the junction does not line up with germline, which may come from a read error. The V gene is TRBV2, the J gene TRBJ2-7; TRBD1 might be the D (5 bases). Germline values: CDR1 SNHLY, CDR2 FYNNEI. This CDR3 region has 13 residues. DNA for the CDR3: TGTGCCAGCGGTGAACCAGGGATTTGGGAGCAGTACTTC. It is translated as CASGEPGIWEQYF. The complete variable domain, with remaining parts taken from reference TRBV2 and TRBJ2-7, reads EPEVTQTPSHQVTQMGQEVILRCVPISNHLYFYWYRQILGQKVEFLVSFYNNEISEKSEIFDDQFSVERPDGSNFTLKIRSTKLEDSAMYFCASGEPGIWEQYFGPGTRLTVT.

The chain uses TRBV18 and TRBJ2-5; D may be TRBD1 (5 bases). V dropped 2 bases and J dropped 2 bases, with 9 bases sitting between them. The length of the CDR3 is 14 residues. The germline gives CDR1 KGHSH, CDR2 LQKENI. The CDR3 sequence: CASSPRQTQETQYF. DNA of the CDR3: TGTGCCAGCTCACCAAGACAGACTCAAGAGACCCAGTACTTC.

This chain uses TRBV4-1 with TRBJ1-1; D gene uncertain. V dropped 0 bases and J dropped 1 base, with 15 bases sitting between them. Germline V gives CDR1 MGHRA, CDR2 YSYEKL. This CDR3 has 17 residues. In DNA form, the CDR3 reads TGCGCCAGCAGCCAAGATTCGGCAGGTCCTAGGAACACTGAAGCTTTCTTT. This gives the protein CASSQDSAGPRNTEAFF.

The V and J genes are TRBV5-6 and TRBJ1-5; D gene unclear. Trimming stripped 4 bases from V and 6 bases from J, with 14 bases between. CDR3 size: 14 residues. CDR1 and CDR2 (germline): SGHDT, YYEEEE. Written as DNA, the CDR3 is TGTGCCAGCAGCGCCATTGGAGGGTCTCAGCCCCAGCATTTT. Its translation is CASSAIGGSQPQHF.

V usage is TRBV19 and J usage is TRBJ2-7; 7 bases fit TRBD2. Germline V lookup: CDR1 LNHDA, CDR2 SQIVND (reference sequence). V trimming: 4 bases; J trimming: 2 bases; junction bases outside the gene matches: 11. The CDR3 runs 16 residues. This CDR3 is CASSTQVGGVPYEQYF. CDR3 in DNA: TGTGCCAGTAGTACCCAGGTGGGGGGGGTCCCCTACGAGCAGTACTTC.

The chain has TRBV11-2 and TRBJ2-6, with TRBD2 as a possible D gene (5 bases). Germline values: CDR1 SGHAT, CDR2 FQNNGV. Trimming removed 5 bases at V and 2 bases at J, with 13 bases between. This CDR3 has 16 amino acids. The CDR3 nucleotides are TGTGCCAGCAGCCGGCTACTAGTCACTGGGGCCAACGTCCTGACTTTC. It encodes CASSRLLVTGANVLTF.

The genes are TRBV2 and TRBJ1-5; D remains unclear. This CDR3 has 15 amino acids. V lost 3 bases, J lost 7 bases, and 16 bases lay in between. CDR1 and CDR2 from the germline V gene are SNHLY and FYNNEI. CDR3 protein: CASSDLGLGGQPQHF. CDR3 coding DNA: TGTGCCAGCAGTGATCTGGGATTGGGTGGGCAGCCCCAGCATTTT.

In this sample, this clone turned up once. This chain uses TRBV6-5 with TRBJ1-2; D ambiguous. With 2 bases removed from V and 0 bases from J, the gap between germline ends came to 4 bases. The length of the CDR3 is 13 residues. Germline V CDR1 and CDR2: MNHEY, SVGAGI. DNA for the CDR3: TGTGCCAGCAGTTACGGCCCTAACTATGGCTACACCTTC. Translation: CASSYGPNYGYTF.

V gene TRBV19 combines with J gene TRBJ1-6; a weak D match, TRBD1 (5 bases). The CDR3 contains 16 residues. V was shortened by 7 bases and J by 0 bases, with 13 bases between the two germline ends. The V gene's germline CDR1 is LNHDA and CDR2 SQIVND (reference sequence). DNA for the CDR3: TGTGCCAGTAAGCCACCAGGGAGCTCCTATAATTCACCCCTCCACTTT. Its translation is CASKPPGSSYNSPLHF.

The chain uses TRBV4-3 and TRBJ1-3, with 7 nucleotides matching TRBD1. With 4 bases clipped from V and 4 bases from J, the junction kept 7 bases outside the gene matches. The CDR3 contains 15 residues. Germline loops: CDR1 LGHNA, CDR2 YSLEER. CDR3 nucleotide sequence: TGCGCCAGCAGCCGCTTACAGGGGATGGGAAACACCATATATTTT. Translating it yields CASSRLQGMGNTIYF.

The V gene is TRBV2, the J gene TRBJ2-7; D tentatively fits TRBD1 or TRBD2 (5 bases each). The V gene's germline CDR1 is SNHLY and CDR2 FYNNEI. Deletions cut 7 bases from V and 3 bases from J, with 16 bases between. The CDR3 extends over 14 amino acids. The CDR3 reads CASIRDGKFYEQYF. CDR3 bases: TGTGCCAGCATCCGGGACGGAAAGTTCTACGAGCAGTACTTC. Full variable domain (rest looked up from reference TRBV2 and TRBJ2-7): EPEVTQTPSHQVTQMGQEVILRCVPISNHLYFYWYRQILGQKVEFLVSFYNNEISEKSEIFDDQFSVERPDGSNFTLKIRSTKLEDSAMYFCASIRDGKFYEQYFGPGTRLTVT.

This clone came up a few times. The CDR3 nucleotides read TGCGCCAGCAGCCCGCCGGGAAAAGCTAACTATGGCTACACCTTC. This gives the protein CASSPPGKANYGYTF. This chain links TRBV4-1 with TRBJ1-2, with unresolved D. The CDR3 spans 15 residues. CDR1 is MGHRA, CDR2 YSYEKL, per germline. V dropped 4 bases and J dropped 0 bases, with 12 bases sitting between them.

The chain carries TRBV11-2 and TRBJ2-1, with a weak D call TRBD2 (6 bases). This CDR3 contains 15 residues. The germline V gene has CDR1 SGHAT and CDR2 FQNNGV. V lost 2 bases, J lost 3 bases, and 11 bases lay in between. CDR3: CASSLRSDYYNEQFF. CDR3 bases: TGTGCCAGCAGCTTAAGATCGGACTACTACAATGAGCAGTTCTTC.

This rearrangement joins TRBV6-4 to TRBJ1-1, with D possibly matching TRBD1 (5 bases). Germline V lookup: CDR1 MRHNA, CDR2 SNTAGT. Between the trimmed V and J ends, which lost 6 bases and 3 bases, there was a span of 11 bases. The CDR3 is made up of 13 amino acids. In DNA, the CDR3 is TGTGCCAGCAGCCAACAGGATGACACTGAAGCTTTCTTT. It codes for CASSQQDDTEAFF.

This chain joins TRBV7-8 and TRBJ1-4; D gene uncertain. This CDR3 is 14 amino acids long. The ends were cut back, 1 base at V and 8 bases at J, with 11 bases in the middle. Looked up from germline, CDR1 is SGHVS and CDR2 is FQNEAQ. CDR3 sequence: CASSLEGMHEKLFF. Written as DNA, the CDR3 is TGTGCCAGCAGCTTAGAAGGGATGCACGAAAAACTGTTTTTT. Looking up the rest from reference TRBV7-8 and TRBJ1-4 gives the full variable domain: GAGVSQSPRYKVAKRGQDVALRCDPISGHVSLFWYQQALGQGPEFLTYFQNEAQLDKSGLPSDRFFAERPEGSVSTLKIQRTQQEDSAVYLCASSLEGMHEKLFFGSGTQLSVL.

The chain is built from TRBV25-1 and TRBJ1-1, with 12 positions matching TRBD1. J gave up 6 bases and V 2 bases, and 10 bases lay outside the gene matches. Germline CDR1 reads MGHDK; CDR2 reads SYGVNS. CDR3 length: 17 residues. CDR3: CASSERDRGPPKPEAFF. Written as DNA, the CDR3 is TGTGCCAGCAGTGAAAGGGACAGGGGGCCCCCTAAACCTGAAGCTTTCTTT.

The V call is TRBV4-2, the J call TRBJ2-7; 12 bases map to TRBD2. The germline gives CDR1 LGHNA, CDR2 YNFKEQ. V gave up 0 bases and J gave up 3 bases; unmatched junction bases: 3. The CDR3 loop spans 16 amino acids. CDR3 in DNA: TGTGCCAGCAGCCAAGAGACTAGCGGGGGCATCTACGAGCAGTACTTC. It encodes CASSQETSGGIYEQYF.

CDR3 bases: TGCGCCAGCAGCTTGGAAGGGGGTGGCTACACCTTC. Its translation: CASSLEGGGYTF. V is TRBV5-1 and J is TRBJ1-2; tentative D call: TRBD1 (6 bases). The ends were cut back, 0 bases at V and 7 bases at J, with 7 bases in the middle. The germline CDR1 and CDR2 sequences are SGHRS and YFSETQ. The CDR3 has 12 amino acids. The full variable domain, with the rest looked up from reference TRBV5-1 and TRBJ1-2, is KAGVTQTPRYLIKTRGQQVTLSCSPISGHRSVSWYQQTPGQGLQFLFEYFSETQRNKGNFPGRFSGRQFSNSRSEMNVSTLELGDSALYLCASSLEGGGYTFGSGTRLTVV.

The chain links TRBV7-9 to TRBJ2-7; perhaps D is TRBD1 or TRBD2 (5 bases each). CDR1 SEHNR and CDR2 FQNEAQ come from the germline V gene (reference sequence). The CDR3 contains 13 residues. Trimming pared 11 bases from V and 3 bases from J, leaving 17 bases between. This CDR3 reads CAASLRGSYEQYF. In nucleotides, the CDR3 is TGTGCCGCCAGCCTGAGGGGAAGCTACGAGCAGTACTTC.

The chain employs TRBV3-1 (or the pseudogene TRBV3-2) and TRBJ2-7, with 7 bases that match TRBD2. J lost 2 bases, V lost 1 base, and 5 bases had no gene match. Germline V lookup: CDR1 LGHDT, CDR2 YNNKEL (reference sequence). The CDR3 has 15 residues. The CDR3 nucleotides are TGTGCCAGCAGCCAAGGGGCTAGCGGAACCTACGAGCAGTACTTC. Translating gives CASSQGASGTYEQYF.